The entry that follows covers one T cell receptor (beta chain) sequence. Its binding antigen is unknown. Per-nucleotide qualities are absent, and no much larger clonotype sits a single base away. This sample was taken from a study of CD8+ T cells in alopecia areata (dated by TCRdb to the late 2010s). The study in broad terms: The treated patients took part in an open-label pilot trial in which moderate-to-severe alopecia areata was treated with oral tofacitinib at 5 to 10 mg twice daily. TCRbeta CDR3 regions were amplified by immunoSEQ multiplex PCR with 35 Vbeta forward and 13 Jbeta reverse primers. Human TCRbeta sequencing covered scalp tissue and sorted CD4+ and CD8+ peripheral blood T cells from patchy and totalis/universalis alopecia areata patients and healthy controls. The study used high-throughput TCRbeta sequencing to examine T cell clonal expansion in alopecia areata, in both the C3H/HeJ mouse model and human patients. Patients stayed on tofacitinib for 6 to 18 months and then had 6 months of follow-up off drug so that delayed response and recurrence could be assessed. Clonality in the scalp was compared among normal scalp (n=4), patchy alopecia areata scalp (n=8), and alopecia totalis/universalis scalp (n=8). Tofacitinib-treated patients had biopsies at baseline and at 4 and 24 weeks of treatment, with a later scalp biopsy in several patients. RNA came from the PAXgene miRNA kit for fixed scalp, the miRNeasy kit for PBMCs, and the RNeasy kit for mouse skin.

Taken from the germline V gene, the CDR1 and CDR2 loops are SQVTM and ANQGSEA. The CDR3 sequence holds 12 residues, the cysteine and phenylalanine included. Of the read, only the CDR3 DNA is kept; its 36 bases are in frame from base 1. Cut back by 4 bases and 2 bases, the V and J ends lie 9 bases apart. The investigation overall reported the following: Shared TCR sequences between patients were less evident than in mice, which may be partly attributable to HLA diversity in the patient population. Unlike mouse skin, where gammadelta T cells dominate, normal human skin contains resident alphabeta T cells that get sequenced too, which complicates analysis of the scalp TCR repertoire. Higher clonality and more expanded CD8+ clones were observed in lesional scalp than in normal scalp, particularly in alopecia totalis/universalis, a finding suggestive of antigenic drive.

From alopecia areata patients, peripheral blood was collected along with lesional scalp punch biopsies. After PBMCs were isolated by density centrifugation and stained for CD3, CD4 and CD8, a FACSAria was used to sort CD4+ and CD8+ T cells. To prepare the library, the immunoSEQ multiplex PCR assay was applied. RNA was extracted from all samples and reverse transcribed into cDNA, which served as template for TCR sequencing. First-strand cDNA was synthesized using SuperScript III with a 2:1 mix of oligo-dT and random hexamers. A synthetic immune receptor repertoire was used to assess amplification bias, and residual bias was removed computationally. The authors' analysis ran thus. Raw reads were preprocessed to remove errors, and CDR3 was defined by IMGT conventions from the conserved cysteine to phenylalanine. To get clonality, Shannon entropy was normalized by log2 of the number of productive unique TCRs and the result was subtracted from 1. Whether scalp clones were CD4 or CD8 was inferred by matching scalp TCRbeta sequences against CD4 and CD8 repertoires sorted from blood. Held by TCRdb, this immuneACCESS table contains in-frame sequences only and omits some clones. Under half of the omission traces to an unresolved V gene where checked; the cause of the rest is unknown. The V and J calls and the clone size are those of that table, but D and trimming were determined from the DNA. The sample yields roughly 150,000 clones; around 47% were counted once. About 6.4% of the sample comes from the top ten.

This chain is built from TRBV29-1 and TRBJ2-7, with the D segment identity uncertain. Sequenced: CD4+ T cells sorted from blood. This TCR derives from a human donor with alopecia areata. The nucleotide sequence reads as follows: TGCAGCGTTGTCTTATACACCTACGAGCAGTACTTC. Its translation reads: CSVVLYTYEQYF.